This section outlines one TCR beta chain sequence together with its context. The specificity of this receptor is unknown. No quality values exist for individual bases; no much larger clone is one base distant. What this sample's treatment or condition label stands for: in vitro stimulation with specific CMV peptide epitopes to enrich CMV-specific T cells. V has 10 bases trimmed and J has 2 bases trimmed; junction bases matching no gene number 6. Per the germline V gene (reference sequence), WNHNN is the CDR1 and SYGVQD is the CDR2. The CDR3 numbers 14 residues from cysteine through phenylalanine. Only the CDR3 DNA is retained, 42 bases long and in frame from the first base. TCRdb shows the sequencer as Illumina HiSeq 1500. Using fastp at Q25 and MiXCR, TCRdb reprocessed the public reads and kept productive beta chains. One record per CDR3 amino acid sequence lists the most common genes and DNA. Across this sample there are just under 500,000 distinct CDR3 sequences, with 30% to 35% seen only once. The ten largest clones take up 17% of the sample.

This sample was taken from a study of T cell repertoires in cytomegalovirus infection (dated by TCRdb to about 2019). A note on the overall study: Alongside well-studied HLA-B-restricted epitopes, the peptide stimulations were aimed at recently identified HLA-C-restricted CMV epitopes, whose presentation resists viral immunomodulation. Donor HLA type was relevant to the analysis, because carriage of CMV infection together with the matching HLA type was indicated by public TCR beta signatures. The full study reports these points: In both this cohort and an independent cohort of 350 or so donors, the cumulative frequency of public TCR beta family members distinguished carriers of CMV infection plus the relevant HLA type. The ex vivo response was dominated by HLA-C-restricted CMV-specific TCR beta clonotypes, which also provided the single most frequent clonotype in two of eight donors.

This specimen consisted of cultured PBMCs, obtained from culture after CMV antigen stimulation. This receptor was obtained from a human donor in good health (CMV status not recorded). Some clones in this sample may be carry-over from other donors' samples. Recombination linked TRBV10-1 to TRBJ2-3, with 10 bases matching TRBD2. The sequenced DNA: TGCGCCACCGTGACTAGCGGGCTCACAGATACGCAGTATTTT. This gives the protein CATVTSGLTDTQYF.